A single sample is the source of the 9 T cell receptor beta chains below, sequenced in a study of CD8 T cells in ankylosing spondylitis. Study-wide results and caveats: It appeared that ankylosing spondylitis blood was characterized by a TCR beta motif of fewer than 10 highly homologous variants.

These receptors have no identified antigens. TCRdb fed the 5' RACE reads into MiXCR, producing one record per CDR3 protein. The sample carries a few hundred thousand distinct CDR3 sequences, approximately 20% recorded once. The sequencing sample was made of blood, either unsorted or a sorted T cell fraction (not recorded which). The receptors originated from a male donor with ankylosing spondylitis.

This clonotype has only a few counts. Here the CDR3 reads CASSPTPGRTYEQYF. CDR3 nucleotide sequence: TGTGCCAGCAGCCCGACTCCGGGACGCACCTACGAGCAGTACTTC. The rearrangement links TRBV28 to TRBJ2-7; D is tentatively TRBD1 or TRBD2 (5 bases each). This CDR3 comprises 15 residues. With 6 bases removed from V and 2 bases from J, the gap between germline ends came to 17 bases. Germline assignment: CDR1 MDHEN and CDR2 SYDVKM.

This clonotype has only a few counts. The chain carries TRBV18 and TRBJ1-5; a weak D match, TRBD1 (5 bases). This CDR3 has 15 residues. The germline V gene encodes CDR1 KGHSH and CDR2 LQKENI. Trimming took 3 bases from V and 6 from J, leaving 15 bases between them. The CDR3 DNA reads as TGTGCCAGCTCACCCATGAGCAGGGAGGGTCAGCCCCAGCATTTT. Residues: CASSPMSREGQPQHF.

This clonotype appeared a few times. The rearrangement joins TRBV5-1 to TRBJ1-6, with 7 bases aligning to TRBD1. The CDR3 has 14 amino acids. Germline V gives CDR1 SGHRS, CDR2 YFSETQ. Trimming at V came to 3 bases and at J to 8 bases, leaving 5 bases not matched to a gene. The CDR3 loop reads CASSSGQADSPLHF. DNA for the CDR3: TGCGCCAGCAGCTCCGGACAGGCTGATTCACCCCTCCACTTT.

This clonotype has at least ten counts. The chain joins TRBV29-1 to TRBJ2-1; 8 nucleotides align to TRBD2. The trim removed 6 bases at V and 5 bases at J, leaving 9 bases unmatched. This CDR3 has 14 amino acids. Germline V gives CDR1 SQVTM, CDR2 ANQGSEA. CDR3 in DNA: TGCAGCGTGAGGACTAGCTCGTGGGACAATGAGCAGTTCTTC. It specifies CSVRTSSWDNEQFF.

This clonotype has a handful of counts. This chain connects TRBV4-3 to TRBJ2-3; no definite D call. Between the trimmed V and J ends, which lost 0 bases and 0 bases, there was a span of 10 bases. CDR1 and CDR2 from the germline V gene are LGHNA and YSLEER. The CDR3 runs 16 residues. CDR3 coding DNA: TGCGCCAGCAGCCAAGACCGTCTAACTAGCACAGATACGCAGTATTTT. It specifies CASSQDRLTSTDTQYF.

This rearrangement joins TRBV6-1 to TRBJ1-1, with D perhaps TRBD1 (5 bases). The CDR3 totals 15 residues. Germline V gene data show CDR1 as MNHNS and CDR2 as SASEGT. Trimming stripped 3 bases from V and 1 base from J, with 12 bases between. For the CDR3, the DNA is TGTGCCAGCAGTGATCAAGGGGCGCGGAACACTGAAGCTTTCTTT. Its protein product is CASSDQGARNTEAFF.

The V call is TRBV4-1, the J call TRBJ2-5; D gene ambiguous. Germline CDR1 is MGHRA and CDR2 is YSYEKL. The CDR3 runs 16 residues. V was cut by 0 bases and J by 4 bases, with 15 bases left in between. The CDR3 protein is CASSQDTGNTVETQYF. CDR3 nucleotide sequence: TGCGCCAGCAGCCAAGATACGGGCAACACCGTAGAGACCCAGTACTTC.

The rearrangement joins TRBV24-1 to TRBJ2-1, with TRBD2 matching 8 bases. Germline V gene data show CDR1 as KGHDR and CDR2 as SFDVKD. The CDR3 has 17 amino acids. The V and J ends lost 3 bases and 0 bases, in that order; junction bases with no gene match: 6. CDR3 residues: CATSDADSGASYNEQFF. The CDR3 DNA reads TGTGCCACCAGTGATGCGGATAGCGGGGCCTCCTACAATGAGCAGTTCTTC.

This clonotype was found a few times. The J gene is TRBJ1-5, the V gene TRBV6-2 or TRBV6-3; possibly TRBD1 for D (6 bases). CDR3 length equals 13 residues. Deletions cut 8 bases from V and 2 bases from J, with 10 bases between. Looked up from germline, CDR1 is MNHEY and CDR2 is SVGEGT. For the CDR3, the DNA is TGTGCCAGCCAGGGGTCTGGCAATCAGCCCCAGCATTTT. It translates to CASQGSGNQPQHF.